This TCR beta chain stems from a study of T cells in Graves' hyperthyroidism and ophthalmopathy. Findings and limits, study-wide: It was a median about 6.5 months before onset that the model predicted ophthalmopathy.

The germline V gene has CDR1 DFQATT and CDR2 SNEGSKA (reference sequence). V was trimmed by 5 bases and J by 1 base, leaving 11 bases between them. CDR3 length equals 13 residues. The table lists this clonotype with many counts. Its antigen is as yet unknown. Amplified regions were TCR beta CDR3 sequences from RNA transcripts. The HTBI primer set drove a first-round RT-PCR of the TCR CDR3. TCRdb processed the multiplex PCR reads anew with MiXCR; each CDR3 protein has one entry. The data show under 400,000 distinct CDR3 sequences, over 11% seen once. Thyroid ultrasound, orbital computed tomography, clinical symptoms, and serum thyroxine and TRAb underpinned diagnoses.

The TCR comes from a woman aged 55-69 years with Graves' hyperthyroidism. V gene TRBV20-1 combines with J gene TRBJ2-5; D possibly matches TRBD1 or TRBD2 (6 bases each). Sequencing input: blood. CDR3 residues: CSAVWGAQETQYF. The CDR3 DNA sequence: TGCAGTGCTGTCTGGGGGGCCCAAGAGACCCAGTACTTC.